A selection of T cell receptor beta chains follows, all from one sample in a study of T cells after yellow fever vaccination. One entry per CDR3 protein, called by TCRdb with MiXCR from the 5' RACE reads. The sample records about 550,000 distinct CDR3 sequences, about a fifth being singletons. Sequenced here: PBMCs, sampled 15 days after the yellow fever booster vaccination. Receptors were obtained from a man aged 25-45 years who received the YFV17D yellow fever vaccine. Both conserved end residues are part of each CDR3. Fields, in order: V gene, clone size, J gene, D gene, CDR3 length, CDR3 protein, CDR3 DNA. The D gene is left open where the match is weak. Not every row has a clone size; where given, it reads once, few, many or a size class.

TRBV19,few,TRBJ1-2,NA,13,CASNPGVRYGYTF,TGTGCCAGTAACCCCGGGGTCCGCTATGGCTACACCTTC
TRBV19,NA,TRBJ1-1,NA,12,CASSMVGTEAFF,TGTGCCAGTAGTATGGTTGGCACTGAAGCTTTCTTT
TRBV2,NA,TRBJ1-1,NA,15,CASSERAGELTEAFF,TGTGCCAGCAGTGAACGGGCAGGGGAGCTCACTGAAGCTTTCTTT
TRBV7-2,NA,TRBJ2-7,NA,17,CASSLPQSSDLSYEQYF,TGTGCCAGCAGCTTACCCCAGAGTAGCGACCTATCCTACGAGCAGTACTTC
TRBV7-9,NA,TRBJ2-6,NA,15,CASSLGGRGANVLTF,TGTGCCAGCAGTCTTGGAGGGAGAGGGGCCAACGTCCTGACTTTC
TRBV18,NA,TRBJ2-7,TRBD2,19,CASSPPTASGSLTGYEQYF,TGTGCCAGCTCACCACCGACGGCTAGCGGGAGCCTAACTGGGTACGAGCAGTACTTC
TRBV3-1,few,TRBJ2-1,NA,14,CASSQEVFYNEQFF,TGTGCCAGCAGCCAAGAGGTCTTTTACAATGAGCAGTTCTTC
TRBV20-1,few,TRBJ1-5,TRBD1,14,CSANRQGSNQPQHF,TGCAGTGCTAATCGACAGGGGAGCAATCAGCCCCAGCATTTT
TRBV29-1,few,TRBJ2-5,TRBD2,13,CSPRLAGGETQYF,TGCAGCCCAAGACTAGCGGGAGGTGAGACCCAGTACTTC
TRBV4-1,few,TRBJ1-1,TRBD1,15,CASSPSWAGGTEAFF,TGCGCCAGCAGCCCAAGTTGGGCAGGGGGCACTGAAGCTTTCTTT
TRBV29-1,few,TRBJ2-3,NA,14,CSVRDLYGTDTQYF,TGCAGCGTTCGAGACCTATATGGCACAGATACGCAGTATTTT
TRBV7-2,few,TRBJ2-5,NA,13,CASSLGHSETQYF,TGTGCCAGCAGCTTGGGCCATTCGGAGACCCAGTACTTC
TRBV18,many,TRBJ2-3,NA,14,CASSPPDSTDTQYF,TGTGCCAGCTCACCACCGGACAGCACAGATACGCAGTATTTT
TRBV5-1,NA,TRBJ2-1,NA,13,CASATGRGNEQFF,TGCGCCAGCGCGACAGGGAGGGGCAATGAGCAGTTCTTC
TRBV28,few,TRBJ2-7,NA,13,CASSYPRTYEQYF,TGTGCCAGCAGTTACCCGAGGACCTACGAGCAGTACTTC
TRBV20-1,few,TRBJ2-2,NA,16,CSARGRGQIDTGELFF,TGCAGTGCTAGAGGACGTGGGCAGATCGACACCGGGGAGCTGTTTTTT
TRBV5-4,NA,TRBJ2-3,NA,14,CASSLPQGSDTQYF,TGTGCCAGCAGCCTACCGCAGGGATCGGATACGCAGTATTTT
TRBV19,NA,TRBJ2-7,TRBD1,14,CASTTDRTSYEQYF,TGTGCCAGTACTACGGACAGGACCTCCTACGAGCAGTACTTC
TRBV20-1,NA,TRBJ1-2,NA,13,CSASRPPVGGYTF,TGCAGTGCTAGCCGTCCACCCGTCGGGGGCTACACCTTC
TRBV18,few,TRBJ1-1,TRBD1,15,CASSTRQGADQVPFF,TGTGCCAGCTCAACCCGACAGGGGGCGGATCAGGTACCTTTCTTT
TRBV18,NA,TRBJ2-1,NA,11,CATTVSHEQFF,TGTGCCACTACAGTTAGTCATGAGCAGTTCTTC
TRBV18,few,TRBJ2-1,TRBD2,16,CASSREGGRAYNEQFF,TGTGCCAGCTCAAGAGAAGGCGGGAGGGCCTACAATGAGCAGTTCTTC
TRBV29-1,NA,TRBJ2-7,TRBD1,13,CSVVGTGLSEQYF,TGCAGCGTTGTAGGGACAGGGTTGAGTGAGCAGTACTTC
TRBV20-1,few,TRBJ1-4,NA,15,CSARDWSETNEKLFF,TGCAGTGCTAGAGATTGGTCGGAAACTAATGAAAAACTGTTTTTT
TRBV20-1,NA,TRBJ1-5,NA,12,CSASDSNQPQHF,TGCAGTGCTTCCGATAGCAATCAGCCCCAGCATTTT
TRBV3-1,NA,TRBJ1-3,NA,14,CASSQARAGNTIYF,TGTGCCAGCAGCCAAGCCAGGGCTGGAAACACCATATATTTT
TRBV5-1,NA,TRBJ2-3,NA,16,CASSLKTDTSTDTQYF,TGCGCCAGCAGCTTGAAGACGGACACTAGCACAGATACGCAGTATTTT
TRBV20-1,few,TRBJ2-5,NA,10,CSVDQETQYF,TGCAGTGTAGACCAAGAGACCCAGTACTTC
TRBV20-1,few,TRBJ2-1,TRBD2,12,CSASAGGNEQFF,TGCAGTGCTAGTGCGGGAGGGAATGAGCAGTTCTTC